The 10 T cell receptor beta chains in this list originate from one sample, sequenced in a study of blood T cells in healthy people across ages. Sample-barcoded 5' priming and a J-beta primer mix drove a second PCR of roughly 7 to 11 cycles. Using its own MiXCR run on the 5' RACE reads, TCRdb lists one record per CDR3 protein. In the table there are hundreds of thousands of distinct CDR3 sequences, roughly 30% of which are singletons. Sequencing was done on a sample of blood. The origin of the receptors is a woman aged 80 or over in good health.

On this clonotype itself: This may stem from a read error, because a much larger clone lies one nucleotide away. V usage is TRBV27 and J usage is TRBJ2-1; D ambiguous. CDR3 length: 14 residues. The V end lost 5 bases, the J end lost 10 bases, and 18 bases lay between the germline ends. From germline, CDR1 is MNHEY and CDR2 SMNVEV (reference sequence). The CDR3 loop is CASSRQLTTYEQFF. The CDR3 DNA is TGTGCCAGCAGTCGCCAATTAACCACCTACGAGCAGTTCTTC.

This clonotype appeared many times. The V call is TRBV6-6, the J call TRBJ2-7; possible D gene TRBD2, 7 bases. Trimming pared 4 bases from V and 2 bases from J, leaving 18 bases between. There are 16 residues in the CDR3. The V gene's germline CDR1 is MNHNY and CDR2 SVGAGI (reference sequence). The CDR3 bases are TGTGCCAGCAGTTCGCTTGGGGCGGGGGCCGCCTACGAGCAGTACTTC. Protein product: CASSSLGAGAAYEQYF.

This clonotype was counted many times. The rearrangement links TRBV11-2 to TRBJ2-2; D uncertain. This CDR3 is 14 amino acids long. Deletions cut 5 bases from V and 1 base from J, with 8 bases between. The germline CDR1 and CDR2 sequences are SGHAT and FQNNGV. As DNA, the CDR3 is TGTGCCAGCAGCCCCCGACAGAACACCGGGGAGCTGTTTTTT. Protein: CASSPRQNTGELFF.

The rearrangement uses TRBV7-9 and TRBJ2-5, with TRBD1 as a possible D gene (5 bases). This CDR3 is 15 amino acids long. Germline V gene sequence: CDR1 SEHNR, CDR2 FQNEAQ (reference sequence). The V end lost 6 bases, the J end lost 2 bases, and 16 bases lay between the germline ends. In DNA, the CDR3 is TGTGCCAGCAGAGGGCAGACAGACCCTCAAGAGACCCAGTACTTC. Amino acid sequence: CASRGQTDPQETQYF.

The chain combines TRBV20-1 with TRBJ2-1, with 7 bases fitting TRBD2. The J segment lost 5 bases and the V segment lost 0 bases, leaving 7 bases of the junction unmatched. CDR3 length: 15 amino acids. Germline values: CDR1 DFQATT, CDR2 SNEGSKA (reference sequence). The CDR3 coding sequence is TGCAGTGCTAGAGATAGGGAGGGTTATAACAATGAGCAGTTCTTC. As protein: CSARDREGYNNEQFF.

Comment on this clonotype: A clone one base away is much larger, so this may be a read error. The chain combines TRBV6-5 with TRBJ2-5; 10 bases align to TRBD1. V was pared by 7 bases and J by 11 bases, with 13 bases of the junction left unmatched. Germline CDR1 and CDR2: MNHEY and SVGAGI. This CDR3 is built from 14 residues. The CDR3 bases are TGTGCCAGCACTCGACAGGGGGCAATTGATGAGCAGTACTTC. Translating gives CASTRQGAIDEQYF.

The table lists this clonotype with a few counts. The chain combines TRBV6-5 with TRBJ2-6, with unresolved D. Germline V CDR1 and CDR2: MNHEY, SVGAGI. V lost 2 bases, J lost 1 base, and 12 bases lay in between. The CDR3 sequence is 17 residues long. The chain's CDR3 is CASSYRRAVSGANVLTF. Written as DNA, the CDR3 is TGTGCCAGCAGTTACCGAAGGGCAGTTTCTGGGGCCAACGTCCTGACTTTC.

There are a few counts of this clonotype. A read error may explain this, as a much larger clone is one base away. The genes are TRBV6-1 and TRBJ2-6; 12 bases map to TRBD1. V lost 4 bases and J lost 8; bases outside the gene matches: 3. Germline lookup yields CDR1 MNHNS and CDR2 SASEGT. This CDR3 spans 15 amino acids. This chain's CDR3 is CASSVGQGAPNVLTF. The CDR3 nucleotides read TGTGCCAGCAGTGTGGGACAGGGGGCGCCCAACGTCCTGACTTTC.

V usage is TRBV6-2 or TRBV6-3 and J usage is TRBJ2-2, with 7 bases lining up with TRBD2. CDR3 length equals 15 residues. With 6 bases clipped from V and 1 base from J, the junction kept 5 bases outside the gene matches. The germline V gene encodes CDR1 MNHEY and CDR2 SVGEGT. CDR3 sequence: CASSPGLLNTGELFF. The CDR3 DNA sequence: TGTGCCAGCAGCCCGGGACTACTGAACACCGGGGAGCTGTTTTTT.

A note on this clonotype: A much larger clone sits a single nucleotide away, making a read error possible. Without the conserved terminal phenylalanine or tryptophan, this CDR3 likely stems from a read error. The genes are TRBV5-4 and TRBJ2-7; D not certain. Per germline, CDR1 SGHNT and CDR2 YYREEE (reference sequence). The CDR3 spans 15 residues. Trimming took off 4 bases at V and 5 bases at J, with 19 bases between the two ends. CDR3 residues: CASSDPGLQVNEQYS. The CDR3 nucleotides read TGTGCCAGCAGCGACCCGGGCCTTCAAGTGAACGAGCAGTACTCC.